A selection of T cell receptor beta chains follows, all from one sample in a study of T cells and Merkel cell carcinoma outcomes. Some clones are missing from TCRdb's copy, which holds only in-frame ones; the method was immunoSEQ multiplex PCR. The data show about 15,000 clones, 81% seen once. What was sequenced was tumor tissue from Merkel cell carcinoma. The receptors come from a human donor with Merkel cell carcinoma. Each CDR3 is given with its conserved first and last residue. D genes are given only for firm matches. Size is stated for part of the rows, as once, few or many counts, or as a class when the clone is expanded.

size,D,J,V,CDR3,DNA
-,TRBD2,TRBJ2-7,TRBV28,CASSRGDGIGDYEQYF,TGTGCCAGCAGCCGGGGGGATGGCATTGGAGACTACGAGCAGTACTTC
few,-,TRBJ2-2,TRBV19,CASSISQVTTGELFF,TGTGCCAGTAGTATATCCCAGGTTACCACCGGGGAGCTGTTTTTT
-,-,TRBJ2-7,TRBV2,CASSSAGGGAYEQYF,TGTGCCAGCAGCTCCGCGGGTGGGGGGGCGTACGAGCAGTACTTC
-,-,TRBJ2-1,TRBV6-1,CASSVWQGIYEQFF,TGTGCCAGCAGTGTGTGGCAGGGCATATATGAGCAGTTCTTC
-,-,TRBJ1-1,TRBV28,CASSLLQGRTEAFF,TGTGCCAGCAGTCTCCTCCAGGGCCGCACTGAAGCTTTCTTT
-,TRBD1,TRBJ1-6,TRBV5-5,CASSLGDRGSPLHF,TGTGCCAGCAGCTTGGGGGACAGGGGTTCACCCCTCCACTTT
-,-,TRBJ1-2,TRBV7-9,CASSLRAPGYGYTF,TGTGCCAGCAGCTTAAGAGCCCCCGGGTATGGCTACACCTTC
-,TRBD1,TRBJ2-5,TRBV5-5,CASSIWTGGETQYF,TGTGCCAGCAGCATATGGACAGGGGGTGAGACCCAGTACTTC
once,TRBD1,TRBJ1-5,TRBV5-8,CASSKGQAGQPQHF,TGTGCCAGCAGCAAAGGACAGGCGGGGCAGCCCCAGCATTTT
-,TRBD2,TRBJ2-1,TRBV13,CASSLAGGIYNEQFF,TGTGCCAGCAGTCTAGCGGGAGGGATTTACAATGAGCAGTTCTTC
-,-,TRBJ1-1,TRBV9,CASSGGAANTEAFF,TGTGCCAGCAGCGGTGGGGCAGCGAACACTGAAGCTTTCTTT
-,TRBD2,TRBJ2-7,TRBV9,CASSLLAGGPGEQYF,TGTGCCAGCAGCCTACTAGCGGGAGGGCCCGGAGAGCAGTACTTC
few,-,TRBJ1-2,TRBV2,CASKDGQNYGYTF,TGTGCCAGCAAGGACGGACAGAACTATGGCTACACCTTC
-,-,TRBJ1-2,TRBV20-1,CSASGLFSYTF,TGCAGCGCCTCGGGGCTCTTCTCTTACACCTTC
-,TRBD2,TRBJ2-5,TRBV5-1,CASSPGLAGGQETQYF,TGCGCCAGCAGCCCGGGACTAGCGGGGGGTCAAGAGACCCAGTACTTC
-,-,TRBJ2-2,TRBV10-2,CASTGVGSGELFF,TGCGCCAGCACGGGGGTTGGGTCCGGGGAGCTGTTTTTT
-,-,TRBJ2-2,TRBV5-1,CASSLGPYTGELFF,TGCGCCAGCAGCTTGGGGCCGTACACCGGGGAGCTGTTTTTT
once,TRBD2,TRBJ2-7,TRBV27,CASSLSGSGSLLYEQYF,TGTGCCAGCAGTTTAAGTGGTAGCGGGAGTCTCTTGTACGAGCAGTACTTC
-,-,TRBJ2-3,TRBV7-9,CASSIGQTTDTQYF,TGTGCCAGCAGCATAGGACAGACCACAGATACGCAGTATTTT
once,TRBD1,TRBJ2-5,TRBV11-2,CASSYRTGGWETQYF,TGTGCCAGCAGCTACAGGACAGGGGGCTGGGAGACCCAGTACTTC
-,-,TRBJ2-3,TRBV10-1,CASSPVLGVIDTQYF,TGCGCCAGCAGTCCGGTCCTCGGCGTGATCGATACGCAGTATTTT
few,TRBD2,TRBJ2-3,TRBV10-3,CAIRGTSGFTDTQYF,TGTGCCATCAGGGGGACTAGCGGTTTCACAGATACGCAGTATTTT
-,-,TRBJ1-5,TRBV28,CASSLLGQPQHF,TGTGCCAGCAGTTTACTCGGGCAGCCCCAGCATTTT
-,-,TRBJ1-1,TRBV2,CVSSMGRMNTEAFF,TGTGTCAGCAGTATGGGACGAATGAACACTGAAGCTTTCTTT
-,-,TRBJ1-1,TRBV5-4,CASSLGVSTEAFF,TGTGCCAGCAGCTTGGGTGTTAGCACTGAAGCTTTCTTT
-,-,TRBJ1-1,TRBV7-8,CASSLLGGSTEAFF,TGTGCCAGCAGCTTATTAGGTGGTTCCACTGAAGCTTTCTTT
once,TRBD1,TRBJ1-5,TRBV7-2,CASSLVAGGEPQHF,TGTGCCAGCAGCTTAGTGGCAGGGGGTGAGCCCCAGCATTTT
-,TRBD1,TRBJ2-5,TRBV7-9,CASSWDSRGTQYF,TGTGCCAGCAGCTGGGACAGCCGGGGGACCCAGTACTTC
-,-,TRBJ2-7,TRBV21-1,CASSKGFRENYEQYF,TGTGCCAGCAGCAAAGGGTTTAGGGAGAACTACGAGCAGTACTTC
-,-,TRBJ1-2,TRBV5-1,CASSLTPDGYTF,TGCGCCAGCAGCCTTACGCCTGACGGCTACACCTTC
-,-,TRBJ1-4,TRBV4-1,CASADSPQTNEKLFF,TGCGCCAGCGCAGACAGCCCCCAAACTAATGAAAAACTGTTTTTT
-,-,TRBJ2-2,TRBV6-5,CASSYSPAGELFF,TGTGCCAGCAGTTACTCGCCAGCCGGGGAGCTGTTTTTT
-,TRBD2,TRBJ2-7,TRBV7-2,CASSSTSGSYEQYF,TGTGCCAGCAGCTCGACTAGCGGGAGTTACGAGCAGTACTTC
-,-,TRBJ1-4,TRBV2,CASNRARYEKLFF,TGTGCCAGCAATAGAGCCCGTTATGAAAAACTGTTTTTT
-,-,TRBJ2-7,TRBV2,CASSLSYEQYF,TGTGCCAGCAGTCTCTCCTACGAGCAGTACTTC
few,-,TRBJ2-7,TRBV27,CASSSTAAGEQYF,TGTGCCAGCAGTTCGACGGCAGCCGGCGAGCAGTACTTC
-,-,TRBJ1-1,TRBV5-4,CASSRQDRADTEAFF,TGTGCCAGCAGCAGACAGGATCGGGCGGACACTGAAGCTTTCTTT
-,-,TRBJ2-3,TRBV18,CASSPPGLDTQYF,TGTGCCAGCTCACCCCCAGGGCTGGATACGCAGTATTTT
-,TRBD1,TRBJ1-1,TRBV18,CASSPQTGVNTEAFF,TGTGCCAGCTCACCTCAGACAGGGGTGAACACTGAAGCTTTCTTT
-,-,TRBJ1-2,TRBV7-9,CASSSTVLYGYTF,TGTGCCAGCAGTTCGACAGTTCTCTATGGCTACACCTTC
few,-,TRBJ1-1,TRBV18,CASSLLERGPNTEAFF,TGTGCCAGCTCACTACTTGAACGGGGGCCGAACACTGAAGCTTTCTTT
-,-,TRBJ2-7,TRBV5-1,CASSLGQYSYEQYF,TGCGCCAGCAGCTTGGGGCAGTACTCCTACGAGCAGTACTTC
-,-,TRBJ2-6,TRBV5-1,CASSTGTSGANVLTF,TGCGCCAGCAGCACGGGCACCTCTGGGGCCAACGTCCTGACTTTC
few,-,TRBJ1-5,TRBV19,CASSVDRGQPQHF,TGTGCCAGTAGTGTTGATAGGGGTCAGCCCCAGCATTTT
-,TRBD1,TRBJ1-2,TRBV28,CASSPTGKGGYTF,TGTGCCAGCAGTCCGACAGGGAAGGGTGGCTACACCTTC
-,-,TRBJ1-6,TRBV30,CAWNKGNRSPLHF,TGTGCCTGGAATAAAGGGAACCGTTCACCCCTCCACTTT